The clone carrying this T cell receptor beta chain was picked up many times. Its target is unknown. MiXCR re-clonotyped the PCR reads for TCRdb. The sample includes tens of thousands of clones, roughly 18% of them seen just once. No treatment had been given to any patient before thyroid surgery. The data were taken from a study of metastatic and nonmetastatic thyroid tumors. As for the study in general: The comparison covered peripheral blood and tumor or nodule tissue in malignant and benign thyroid patients. Study observations and caveats: Reportedly, malignant thyroid tumors had significantly higher TCR beta diversity than benign nodules, in blood and tumor.

Germline trimming cut 0 bases from V and 7 bases from J; bases unmatched to any gene: 3. Germline V lookup: CDR1 LGHNA, CDR2 YNFKEQ. This CDR3 is 15 amino acids long. The V call is TRBV4-2, the J call TRBJ1-4, with TRBD1 matching 9 bases. The receptor's source is a female donor with papillary thyroid cancer or a benign thyroid nodule (not recorded which). Some clones in this sample may be carry-over from other donors' samples. Source material: blood. The CDR3 loop is CASSQDHRGREKLFF. The CDR3, as DNA: TGTGCCAGCAGCCAAGATCACAGGGGGCGTGAAAAACTGTTTTTT.